The source of this T cell receptor beta chain is a study of beta chain features in type 1 diabetes. Study-level findings and limits: The study found that naive, central memory and Treg TCRB repertoires appeared more similar in patients than in healthy donors.

With regard to this clone: Its specificity is not known.

Sequenced material consisted of expressed TCRB transcripts (all of the isolated RNA was reverse transcribed). The protocol was immunoSEQ multiplex PCR, while the TCRdb copy is restricted to in-frame clones and leaves out a portion. The table has approximately 470,000 clones, 30% seen once. This CDR3 contains 14 residues. Germline values: CDR1 MDHEN, CDR2 SYDVKM. V dropped 5 bases and J dropped 6; count of bases not matched to a gene: 3. Stem cell-like memory, regulatory, central memory and naive CD4+ cells were sorted via CD45RO/CCR7/CD25/CD127/CD95/CD27. The V and J genes are TRBV28 and TRBJ2-1; 11 bases are shared with TRBD2. The origin of this receptor is a young man in good health. The sequencing input was naive CD4+ T cells from blood. The DNA of the CDR3 is TGTGCCAGCAGTATAGCGGGAGGGTTCAATGAGCAGTTCTTC. This translates into CASSIAGGFNEQFF.